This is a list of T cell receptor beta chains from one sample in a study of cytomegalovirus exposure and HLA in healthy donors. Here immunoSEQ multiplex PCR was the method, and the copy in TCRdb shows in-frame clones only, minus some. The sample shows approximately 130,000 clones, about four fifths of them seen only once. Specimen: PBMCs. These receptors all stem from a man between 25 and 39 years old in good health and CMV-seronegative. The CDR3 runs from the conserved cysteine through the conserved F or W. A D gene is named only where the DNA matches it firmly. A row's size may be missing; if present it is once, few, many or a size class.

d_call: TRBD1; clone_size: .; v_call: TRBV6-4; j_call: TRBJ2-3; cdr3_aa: CASSDGTGGTDKKYF; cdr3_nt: TGTGCCAGCAGTGACGGGACAGGGGGCACAGATAAGAAGTATTTT
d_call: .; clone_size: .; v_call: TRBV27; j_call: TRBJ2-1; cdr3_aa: CASSFGGARNEQFF; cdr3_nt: TGTGCCAGCAGTTTTGGGGGGGCGAGGAATGAGCAGTTCTTC
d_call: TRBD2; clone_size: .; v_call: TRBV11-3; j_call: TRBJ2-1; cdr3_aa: CASSLGLAGGDEQFF; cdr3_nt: TGTGCCAGCAGCTTAGGCCTAGCGGGGGGGGATGAGCAGTTCTTC
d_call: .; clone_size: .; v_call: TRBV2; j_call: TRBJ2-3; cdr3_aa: CASSYTDTQYF; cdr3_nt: TGTGCCAGCAGTTACACAGATACGCAGTATTTT
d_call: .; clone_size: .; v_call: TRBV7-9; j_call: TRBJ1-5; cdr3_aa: CASSPPGDQPQHF; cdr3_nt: TGTGCCAGCAGCCCCCCGGGGGATCAGCCCCAGCATTTT
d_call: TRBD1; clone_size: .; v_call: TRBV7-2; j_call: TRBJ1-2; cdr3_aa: CASSSDRAAYGYTF; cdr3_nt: TGTGCCAGCAGCTCCGACAGGGCGGCCTATGGCTACACCTTC
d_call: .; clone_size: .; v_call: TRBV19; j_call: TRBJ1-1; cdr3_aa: CASMAGDLFF; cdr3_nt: TGTGCCAGTATGGCAGGGGACCTCTTCTTT
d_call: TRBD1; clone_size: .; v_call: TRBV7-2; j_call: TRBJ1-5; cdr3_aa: CASSKDRQTPSPQHF; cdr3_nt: TGTGCCAGCAGCAAGGACAGGCAAACCCCTTCGCCCCAGCATTTT
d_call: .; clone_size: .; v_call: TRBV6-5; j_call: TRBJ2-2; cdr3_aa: CASSHGTPNTGELFF; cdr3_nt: TGTGCCAGCAGTCACGGGACACCTAACACCGGGGAGCTGTTTTTT
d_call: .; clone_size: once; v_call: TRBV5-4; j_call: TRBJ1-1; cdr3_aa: CASSFRGSDTEAFF; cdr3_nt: TGTGCCAGCAGCTTCAGGGGAAGTGACACTGAAGCTTTCTTT
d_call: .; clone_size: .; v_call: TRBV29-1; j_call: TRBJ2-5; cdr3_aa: CSVERGTQTQYF; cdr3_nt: TGCAGCGTTGAACGGGGGACGCAGACCCAGTACTTC
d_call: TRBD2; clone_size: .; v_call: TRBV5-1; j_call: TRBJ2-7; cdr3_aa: CASSLGSSGSSYEQYF; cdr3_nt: TGCGCCAGCAGCTTAGGCTCTAGCGGGAGCTCCTACGAGCAGTACTTC
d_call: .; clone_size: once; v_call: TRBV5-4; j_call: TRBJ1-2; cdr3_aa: CASSHDPGKSYYGYTF; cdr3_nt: TGTGCCAGCAGCCATGACCCGGGGAAGAGTTACTATGGCTACACCTTC
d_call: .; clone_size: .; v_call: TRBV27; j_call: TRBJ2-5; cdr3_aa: CASSTLASKETQYF; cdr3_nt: TGTGCCAGCAGTACATTAGCCTCCAAGGAGACCCAGTACTTC
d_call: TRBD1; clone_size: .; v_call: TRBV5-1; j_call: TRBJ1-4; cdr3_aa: CASSDRDRQNEKLFF; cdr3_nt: TGCGCCAGCAGCGACAGGGACAGGCAAAATGAAAAACTGTTTTTT
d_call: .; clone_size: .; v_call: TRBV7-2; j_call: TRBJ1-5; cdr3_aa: CASSLGGTQGPQHF; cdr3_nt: TGTGCCAGCAGCTTAGGAGGGACACAGGGGCCCCAGCATTTT
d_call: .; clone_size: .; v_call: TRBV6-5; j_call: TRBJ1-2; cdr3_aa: CASRPTGSDGYTF; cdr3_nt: TGTGCCAGCAGACCTACAGGATCTGATGGCTACACCTTC
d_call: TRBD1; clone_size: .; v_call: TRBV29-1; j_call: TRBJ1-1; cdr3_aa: CSVEDGGTGAEAFF; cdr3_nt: TGCAGCGTTGAAGATGGCGGGACAGGAGCTGAAGCTTTCTTT
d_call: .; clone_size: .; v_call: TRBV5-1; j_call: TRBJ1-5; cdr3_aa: CASSSGFSGQPQHF; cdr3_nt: TGCGCCAGCAGCTCCGGGTTTTCGGGGCAGCCCCAGCATTTT
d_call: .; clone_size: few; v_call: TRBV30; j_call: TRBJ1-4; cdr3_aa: CAWNSISNEKLFF; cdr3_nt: TGTGCCTGGAACTCGATATCTAATGAAAAACTGTTTTTT
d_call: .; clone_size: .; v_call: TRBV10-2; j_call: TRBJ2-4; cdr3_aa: CASSESQLALQYF; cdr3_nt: TGCGCCAGCAGTGAGTCTCAGCTAGCACTTCAGTACTTC
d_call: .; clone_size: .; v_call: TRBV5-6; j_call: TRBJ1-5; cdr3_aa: CASSLMSGVAYQPQHF; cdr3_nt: TGTGCCAGCAGCTTGATGAGCGGGGTAGCTTATCAGCCCCAGCATTTT
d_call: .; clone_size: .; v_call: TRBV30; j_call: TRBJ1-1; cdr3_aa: CAWRYPGDGTEAFF; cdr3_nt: TGTGCCTGGAGGTACCCAGGGGATGGGACTGAAGCTTTCTTT
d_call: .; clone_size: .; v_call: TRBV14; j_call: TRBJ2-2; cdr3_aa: CASSQVGPGELFF; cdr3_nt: TGTGCCAGCAGCCAAGTGGGGCCCGGGGAGCTGTTTTTT
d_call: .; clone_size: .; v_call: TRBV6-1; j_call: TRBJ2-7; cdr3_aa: CASIRLEGSYEQYF; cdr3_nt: TGTGCCAGCATTAGACTAGAAGGGAGCTACGAGCAGTACTTC
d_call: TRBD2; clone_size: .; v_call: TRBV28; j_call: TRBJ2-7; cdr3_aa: CASSSQTSGRYEQYF; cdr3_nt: TGTGCCAGCAGTTCCCAGACTAGCGGGAGGTACGAGCAGTACTTC
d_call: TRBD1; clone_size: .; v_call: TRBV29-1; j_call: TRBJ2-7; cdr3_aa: CSVEGQGNDPYEQYF; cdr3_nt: TGCAGCGTTGAAGGACAGGGGAATGACCCCTACGAGCAGTACTTC
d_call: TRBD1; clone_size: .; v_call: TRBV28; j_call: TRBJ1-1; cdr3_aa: CASRTSGTGGARTEAFF; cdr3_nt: TGTGCCAGCAGAACTTCCGGGACAGGGGGCGCGAGGACTGAAGCTTTCTTT
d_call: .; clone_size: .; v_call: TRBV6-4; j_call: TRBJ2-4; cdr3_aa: CASTSGDKNIQYF; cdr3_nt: TGTGCCAGCACCTCCGGGGATAAAAACATTCAGTACTTC
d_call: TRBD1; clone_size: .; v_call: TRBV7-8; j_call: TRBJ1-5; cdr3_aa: CASSLVHRGEYSNQPQHF; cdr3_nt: TGTGCCAGCAGCTTAGTACACAGGGGGGAATATAGCAATCAGCCCCAGCATTTT
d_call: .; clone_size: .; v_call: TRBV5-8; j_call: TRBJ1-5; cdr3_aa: CASSLGQVGNQPQHF; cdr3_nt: TGTGCCAGCAGCTTGGGGCAGGTTGGCAATCAGCCCCAGCATTTT
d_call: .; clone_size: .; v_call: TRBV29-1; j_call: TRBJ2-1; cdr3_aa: CSVGSQAGSYNEQFF; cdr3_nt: TGCAGCGTTGGTTCACAGGCCGGCTCCTACAATGAGCAGTTCTTC
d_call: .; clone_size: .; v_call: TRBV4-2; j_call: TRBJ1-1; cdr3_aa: CASSQATGTPFRNTEAFF; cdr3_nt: TGTGCCAGCAGCCAAGCCACCGGGACACCGTTCAGGAATACTGAAGCTTTCTTT
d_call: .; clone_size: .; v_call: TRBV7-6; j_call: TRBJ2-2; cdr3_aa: CASSLLELRSGELFF; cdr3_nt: TGTGCCAGCAGCTTACTTGAGCTGCGGTCCGGGGAGCTGTTTTTT
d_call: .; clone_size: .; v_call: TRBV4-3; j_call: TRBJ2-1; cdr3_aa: CASSLGGYNEQFF; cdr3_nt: TGCGCCAGCAGCCTGGGGGGCTACAATGAGCAGTTCTTC
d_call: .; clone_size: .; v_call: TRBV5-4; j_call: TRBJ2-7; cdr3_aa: CASSQQGFSYEQYF; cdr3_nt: TGTGCCAGCAGCCAACAGGGTTTCTCCTACGAGCAGTACTTC
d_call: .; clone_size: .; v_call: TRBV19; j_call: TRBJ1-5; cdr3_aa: CASATRSNQPQHF; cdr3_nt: TGTGCCAGTGCAACCAGGAGCAATCAGCCCCAGCATTTT
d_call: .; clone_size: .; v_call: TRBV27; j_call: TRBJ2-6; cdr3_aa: CASSFSGANVLTF; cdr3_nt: TGTGCCAGCAGTTTCTCCGGGGCCAACGTCCTGACTTTC
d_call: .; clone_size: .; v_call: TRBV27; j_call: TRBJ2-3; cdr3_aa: CASKVSWAAPLTDTQYF; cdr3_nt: TGTGCCAGCAAAGTATCTTGGGCAGCTCCTCTCACAGATACGCAGTATTTT
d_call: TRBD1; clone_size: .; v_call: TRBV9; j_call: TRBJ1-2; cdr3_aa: CASSPGQGGYYGYTF; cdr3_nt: TGTGCCAGCAGCCCAGGACAGGGGGGATACTATGGCTACACCTTC
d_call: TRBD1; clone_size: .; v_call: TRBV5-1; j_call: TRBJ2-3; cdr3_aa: CASSLGGTVDTDTQYF; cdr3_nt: TGCGCCAGCAGCTTGGGGGGGACAGTAGACACAGATACGCAGTATTTT